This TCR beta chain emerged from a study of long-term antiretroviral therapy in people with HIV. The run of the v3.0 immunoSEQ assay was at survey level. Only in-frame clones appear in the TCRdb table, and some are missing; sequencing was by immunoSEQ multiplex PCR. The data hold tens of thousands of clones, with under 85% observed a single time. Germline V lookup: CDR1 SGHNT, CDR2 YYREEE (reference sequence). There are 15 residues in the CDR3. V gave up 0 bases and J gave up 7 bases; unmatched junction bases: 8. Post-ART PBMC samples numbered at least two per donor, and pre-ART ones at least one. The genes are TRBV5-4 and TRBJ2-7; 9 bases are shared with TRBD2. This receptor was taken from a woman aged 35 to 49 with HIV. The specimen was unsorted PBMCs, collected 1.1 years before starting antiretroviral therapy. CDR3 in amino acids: CASSLGAGGLEEQYF. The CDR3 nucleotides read TGTGCCAGCAGCTTGGGAGCGGGAGGTCTGGAGGAGCAGTACTTC.